The 14 T cell receptor beta chains below were found in one sample sequenced in a study of blood T cell repertoires in COVID-19. Profiling relied on immunoSEQ multiplex PCR, and the TCRdb table lists in-frame clones only, not all of them. The data show tens of thousands of clones, under 85% seen once. Sequencing was done on a sample of peripheral blood. These receptors came from a man of 80 years or more with acute or convalescent COVID-19.

This rearrangement joins TRBV7-2 to TRBJ1-2, with a tentative D call TRBD1 (5 bases). This CDR3 comprises 16 residues. Germline V lookup: CDR1 SGHTA, CDR2 FQGNSA. V was pared by 5 bases and J by 3 bases, with 19 bases between. The DNA of the CDR3 is TGTGCCAGCAGCCCGGGAGGGTCGGGGGTCCACTATGGCTACACCTTC. Protein: CASSPGGSGVHYGYTF.

A few counts support this clone. The chain joins TRBV9 to TRBJ2-5, with TRBD2 as a possible D gene (7 bases). The V gene lost 0 bases and the J gene lost 4 bases, with 10 bases spanning the gap. CDR1 and CDR2 from the germline V gene are SGDLS and YYNGEE. The CDR3 spans 14 residues. This CDR3 reads CASSVGGGGETQYF. The DNA of the CDR3 is TGTGCCAGCAGCGTAGGGGGAGGGGGAGAGACCCAGTACTTC.

The chain couples TRBV6-1 to TRBJ2-7, with D perhaps TRBD1 (6 bases). The germline V and J ends were trimmed by 4 bases and 0 bases, with 16 bases remaining between them. Germline V gene sequence: CDR1 MNHNS, CDR2 SASEGT. This CDR3 is 16 amino acids long. CDR3 loop: CASSGTDSTSSYEQYF. As DNA, the CDR3 is TGTGCCAGCAGTGGTACGGACAGCACTAGCTCCTACGAGCAGTACTTC.

This clone has only one observation. The CDR3 here is CASNGESREKLFF. The CDR3, as DNA: TGTGCCAGCAACGGTGAAAGTCGGGAAAAACTGTTTTTT. The chain uses TRBV12-3 or TRBV12-4 and TRBJ1-4; D unresolved. The CDR3 is made up of 13 amino acids. Trimming stripped 7 bases from V and 8 bases from J, with 14 bases between.

The chain is built from TRBV6-5 and TRBJ2-1; D not certain. V gave up 7 bases and J gave up 9 bases, with 13 bases separating them. The germline V gene has CDR1 MNHEY and CDR2 SVGAGI. The CDR3 sequence is 12 residues long. CDR3 loop: CASMSGWSEQFF. The CDR3 DNA reads as TGTGCCAGCATGTCCGGGTGGAGTGAGCAGTTCTTC.

V usage is TRBV5-5 and J usage is TRBJ2-6, with D possibly TRBD1 on 5 matching bases. Trimming took 4 bases from V and 2 from J, leaving 16 bases between them. Germline CDR1 is SGHKS and CDR2 is YYEKEE (reference sequence). The CDR3 is 17 amino acids. The CDR3 protein is CASSVYQGSAGANVLTF. CDR3 DNA: TGTGCCAGCAGCGTTTATCAGGGCTCGGCTGGGGCCAACGTCCTGACTTTC.

The V and J genes are TRBV27 and TRBJ1-3, with 9 bases fitting TRBD1. The germline CDR1 and CDR2 sequences are MNHEY and SMNVEV (reference sequence). Germline trimming cut 6 bases from V and 5 bases from J; bases unmatched to any gene: 2. This CDR3 is built from 13 residues. The CDR3 reads CASRDRGRNTIYF. The CDR3 DNA is TGTGCCAGCAGGGACAGGGGTCGAAACACCATATATTTT.

This clone was seen a few times. This chain links TRBV19 with TRBJ1-5; weak D call: TRBD1 (5 bases). V was cut by 5 bases and J by 2 bases, with 10 bases left in between. The CDR3 totals 14 residues. Germline CDR1 and CDR2: LNHDA and SQIVND (reference sequence). The CDR3 loop is CASSQTGGNQPQHF. In nucleotides, the CDR3 is TGTGCCAGTAGTCAAACAGGAGGCAATCAGCCCCAGCATTTT.

This clone occurred a few times. The V call is TRBV6-5, the J call TRBJ2-1, with D possibly matching TRBD1 (6 bases). Germline V gene data show CDR1 as MNHEY and CDR2 as SVGAGI. With 5 bases removed from V and 9 bases from J, the gap between germline ends came to 17 bases. The CDR3 is 14 residues long. CDR3 region: CASSHSFGGREQFF. The CDR3 DNA reads TGTGCCAGCAGTCATTCATTTGGGGGCCGTGAGCAGTTCTTC.

The V call is TRBV7-9, the J call TRBJ1-2, with D perhaps matching TRBD1 (5 bases). This CDR3 has 15 residues. Looked up from germline, CDR1 is SEHNR and CDR2 is FQNEAQ (reference sequence). V lost 5 bases, J lost 8 bases, and 21 bases lay in between. The CDR3 sequence: CASSGLGTQSSGYTF. Written as DNA, the CDR3 is TGTGCCAGCAGCGGTTTAGGGACTCAAAGTTCCGGCTACACCTTC. Combining the CDR3 with reference TRBV7-9 and TRBJ1-2 gives the whole variable domain DTGVSQNPRHKITKRGQNVTFRCDPISEHNRLYWYRQTLGQGPEFLTYFQNEAQLEKSRLLSDRFSAERPKGSFSTLEIQRTEQGDSAMYLCASSGLGTQSSGYTFGSGTRLTVV.

This rearrangement joins TRBV7-3 to TRBJ1-1; D is ambiguous. Per germline, CDR1 SGHTA and CDR2 FQGTGA. The length of the CDR3 is 14 residues. Trimming removed 5 bases at V and 10 bases at J, with 20 bases between. The CDR3 sequence: CASSPSRQTEGAFF. Here the CDR3 DNA reads TGTGCCAGCAGCCCATCCCGCCAAACAGAAGGAGCTTTCTTT.

This sequence joins TRBV7-2 and TRBJ2-2; D unresolved. V lost 4 bases and J lost 6, with 12 bases in between. Germline V gene sequence: CDR1 SGHTA, CDR2 FQGNSA. The CDR3 is made up of 14 amino acids. The CDR3 bases are TGTGCCAGCAGCTACTTTATATCCGCCGGGGAGCTGTTTTTT. Its protein is CASSYFISAGELFF. The variable domain in full, completed from reference TRBV7-2 and TRBJ2-2, reads GAGVSQSPSNKVTEKGKDVELRCDPISGHTALYWYRQSLGQGLEFLIYFQGNSAPDKSGLPSDRFSAERTGGSVSTLTIQRTQQEDSAVYLCASSYFISAGELFFGEGSRLTVL.

This chain links TRBV19 with TRBJ2-7; 8 bases line up with TRBD2. The germline gives CDR1 LNHDA, CDR2 SQIVND (reference sequence). Losses at the gene ends were 3 bases for V and 3 bases for J; bases not matched to a gene: 7. This CDR3 spans 15 amino acids. The CDR3: CASSISAGGFYEQYF. CDR3 DNA sequence: TGTGCCAGTAGTATTAGCGCGGGGGGCTTCTACGAGCAGTACTTC.

The V call is TRBV12-3 or TRBV12-4, the J call TRBJ1-1; a weak D match, TRBD1 (5 bases). V was shortened by 3 bases and J by 5 bases, with 10 bases between the two germline ends. CDR3 size: 13 residues. CDR3: CASSLGGRTEAFF. The CDR3 DNA is TGTGCCAGCAGTTTGGGGGGGAGAACTGAAGCTTTCTTT.